This T cell receptor beta chain was profiled in a study of CD8 T cells in Susac syndrome. TCR beta from blood CD8+ and CD4+ T cells was sequenced. TEMRA cells were FACS-enriched, unlike CD8+ and CD4+ T cells, which were negatively isolated. Germline CDR1 is LGHDT and CDR2 is YNNKEL (reference sequence). The V segment lost 1 base and the J segment 6 bases; nucleotides outside the gene matches: 6. The CDR3 spans 15 residues. The authors reverse transcribed roughly 0.5 to 1 ug RNA with random hexamers. TCRdb redid the calling of the immunoSEQ multiplex PCR reads with MiXCR, one entry per CDR3 protein. This sample has 200,000 to 300,000 distinct CDR3 sequences, with about 96% found just once.

Material: CD4+ T cells from PBMCs. The chain couples TRBV3-1 to TRBJ2-1; 7 bases map to TRBD2. The receptor was derived from a human donor with Susac syndrome. CDR3: CASSQVAGVLNEQFF. Here the CDR3 DNA reads TGTGCCAGCAGCCAAGTGGCGGGAGTCCTCAATGAGCAGTTCTTC.